These 32 T cell receptor beta chains originate from one sample sequenced in a study of blood T cells in healthy people across ages. Then a second PCR, running roughly 7 to 12 cycles, was carried out with a sample-barcoded 5' primer and a J-beta primer mix. TCRdb called the 5' RACE reads again in MiXCR, with one record for every CDR3 protein. The sample holds about 640,000 distinct CDR3 sequences, about 28% seen once. The sample taken for sequencing was blood. The receptors were gathered from a woman aged 80 or over in good health.

The chain employs TRBV20-1 and TRBJ2-5; TRBD2 matches 8 bases. Germline V gene sequence: CDR1 DFQATT, CDR2 SNEGSKA (reference sequence). Losses at the gene ends were 8 bases for V and 11 bases for J; bases not matched to a gene: 22. The CDR3 is 15 residues long. CDR3 sequence (DNA): TGCAGTTCGACCCTCCCAGGACTAGCCCTCAATGAGCAGTACTTC. Amino acids: CSSTLPGLALNEQYF.

Points on this clonotype: Germline is not matched at one junction end, which may reflect a read error. This chain links TRBV6-2 or TRBV6-3 with TRBJ2-1; 7 nucleotides agree with TRBD1. The assigned J gene may be wrong: the sequence end matches TRBJ2-7 better. CDR1 is MNHEY and CDR2 is SVGEGT in the germline V gene. This CDR3 has 13 residues. In nucleotides, the CDR3 is TGCGCCAGCAAAAGGGACAGCTACAATGAGCAGTACTTC. Amino acid sequence: CASKRDSYNEQYF.

The sample holds a few counts of this clonotype. The chain couples TRBV5-6 to TRBJ2-1; D may correspond to TRBD1 or TRBD2 (5 bases each). Per the germline V gene, CDR1 is SGHDT and CDR2 is YYEEEE. The CDR3 consists of 12 residues. V was pared by 7 bases and J by 6 bases, with 11 bases between. DNA of the CDR3: TGTGCCAGCCAGGGACCAAGCAATGAGCAGTTCTTC. Amino acid sequence: CASQGPSNEQFF.

This clonotype has more than one count but fewer than ten. A much larger clone differs by one base, so this may be a read error. The rearrangement joins TRBV20-1 to TRBJ2-7, with 9 positions matching TRBD2. The DNA end favors TRBJ2-5, so the J call may be wrong. CDR3 size: 14 residues. Germline CDR1 reads DFQATT; CDR2 reads SNEGSKA (reference sequence). The CDR3 loop is CSARVSGGAETQYF. Here the CDR3 DNA reads TGCAGTGCTAGAGTTAGCGGGGGCGCGGAGACCCAGTACTTC.

This clonotype was detected a few times. It may be a read error: a sequence one base away is much more abundant. V is TRBV6-6 and J is TRBJ2-7; D remains ambiguous. CDR1 is MNHNY, CDR2 SVGAGI, per germline (reference sequence). The CDR3 is made up of 14 amino acids. The DNA of the CDR3 is TGTGCCAGCAGGTACTTGACTCTCTCCTACGAGCAGTACTTC. It specifies CASRYLTLSYEQYF.

The chain couples TRBV6-1 to TRBJ2-6; D possibly corresponds to TRBD2 (7 bases). CDR3 size: 17 residues. Germline V CDR1 and CDR2: MNHNS, SASEGT. With 6 bases removed from V and 4 bases from J, the gap between germline ends came to 19 bases. The DNA for the CDR3 is TGTGCCAGCAGGGAGGATGGGGGGGCGCGCGGGGCCAACGTCCTGACTTTC. This codes for CASREDGGARGANVLTF.

CDR3 nucleotides: TGTGCCAGCCAGCGGGGGAACACTGAAGCTTTCTTT. It translates to CASQRGNTEAFF. V is TRBV6-5 and J is TRBJ1-1; no clear D gene. Per germline, CDR1 MNHEY and CDR2 SVGAGI. Trimming removed 8 bases at V and 1 base at J, with 8 bases between. This CDR3 comprises 12 residues.

This clonotype was found many times. The chain links TRBV14 to TRBJ2-3; 9 nucleotides agree with TRBD2. With 2 bases clipped from V and 8 bases from J, the junction kept 2 bases outside the gene matches. The CDR3 has 13 residues. In germline, CDR1 is SGHDN, CDR2 FVKESK. Here the CDR3 reads CASSQSSGGTQYF. The DNA of the CDR3 is TGTGCCAGCAGCCAAAGTAGCGGGGGTACGCAGTATTTT.

The rearrangement uses TRBV20-1 and TRBJ2-7, with 9 bases that match TRBD2. Germline loops: CDR1 DFQATT, CDR2 SNEGSKA (reference sequence). V trimming: 5 bases; J trimming: 3 bases; junction bases outside the gene matches: 8. The CDR3 has 14 amino acids. DNA for the CDR3: TGCAGTGCTCCCGCGGGGGGGCGCTGCTACGAGCAGTACTTC. Protein sequence: CSAPAGGRCYEQYF.

This clonotype has at least ten counts. The chain combines TRBV3-1 with TRBJ1-5, with D possibly matching TRBD1 (5 bases). The germline V gene has CDR1 LGHDT and CDR2 YNNKEL (reference sequence). The CDR3 loop spans 15 amino acids. Deletions cut 4 bases from V and 4 bases from J, with 14 bases between. DNA for the CDR3: TGTGCCAGCAGCCCACGTGGGGGGAAAAATCAGCCCCAGCATTTT. Translating gives CASSPRGGKNQPQHF.

There are many counts of this clonotype. This chain's CDR3 is CASSQDLLQETQYF. CDR3 bases: TGCGCCAGCAGCCAAGATCTCCTCCAAGAGACCCAGTACTTC. The genes are TRBV4-1 and TRBJ2-5; D gene unclear. The ends were cut back, 0 bases at V and 1 base at J, with 6 bases in the middle. This CDR3 comprises 14 residues. Germline assignment: CDR1 MGHRA and CDR2 YSYEKL.

In its sample, this clonotype was seen a few times. This chain links TRBV12-3 or TRBV12-4 with TRBJ1-1; D uncertain. Between the trimmed V and J ends, which lost 3 bases and 7 bases, there was a span of 9 bases. The CDR3 has 12 residues. The CDR3, as DNA: TGTGCCAGCAGTTTGGGTGGGATTGAAGCTTTCTTT. This sequence encodes CASSLGGIEAFF.

This clonotype has a count of ten or more. V gene TRBV12-3 or TRBV12-4 combines with J gene TRBJ1-2, with 9 bases aligning to TRBD1. CDR3 length equals 14 residues. V was clipped by 5 bases and J by 4 bases; unmatched bases: 5. The CDR3, as DNA: TGTGCCAGCAGTACAGAGGGACAGGGCTATGGCTACACCTTC. Translated, it gives CASSTEGQGYGYTF.

Ten or more counts support this clonotype. The J gene is TRBJ1-6, the V gene TRBV6-2 or TRBV6-3, with no clear D. CDR1 is MNHEY and CDR2 is SVGEGT in the germline V gene. The V end lost 2 bases, the J end lost 6 bases, and 11 bases lay between the germline ends. CDR3 length: 15 amino acids. CDR3 in DNA: TGTGCCAGCAGTTACACAGCAGGCGCTAATTCACCCCTCCACTTT. It specifies CASSYTAGANSPLHF.

This clonotype has a count of ten or more. This chain uses TRBV6-2 or TRBV6-3 with TRBJ2-6; 11 bases map to TRBD1. Germline CDR1 MNHEY, CDR2 SVGEGT. The CDR3 is 19 residues long. J gave up 4 bases and V 4 bases, and 12 bases lay outside the gene matches. The CDR3 DNA reads TGTGCCAGCAGTTCCTCGAGGACAGGGGGCGTATCGGGGGCCAACGTCCTGACTTTC. This sequence encodes CASSSSRTGGVSGANVLTF.

About this clonotype itself: Possible read error: a much larger clone is one base away. This chain connects TRBV2 to TRBJ2-5; 9 bases are a match to TRBD2. CDR3 length: 15 amino acids. CDR1 and CDR2 from the germline V gene are SNHLY and FYNNEI. After removal of 3 bases from V and 11 bases from J, the junction contained 13 bases not matched to a gene. CDR3: CASSDGTSRKDEQYF. DNA of the CDR3: TGTGCCAGCAGTGATGGGACTAGCAGGAAGGATGAGCAGTACTTC. The variable domain in full, with the rest retrieved from reference TRBV2 and TRBJ2-5, is EPEVTQTPSHQVTQMGQEVILRCVPISNHLYFYWYRQILGQKVEFLVSFYNNEISEKSEIFDDQFSVERPDGSNFTLKIRSTKLEDSAMYFCASSDGTSRKDEQYFGPGTRLLVL.

J is TRBJ2-1 and V is TRBV7-3; tentatively, D is TRBD2 (6 bases). This CDR3 is 14 amino acids long. V was shortened by 2 bases and J by 8 bases, with 13 bases between the two germline ends. Germline CDR1 and CDR2: SGHTA and FQGTGA. As DNA, the CDR3 is TGTGCCAGCAGCTTATACGCGGGGCAGGATGAGCAGTTCTTC. It encodes CASSLYAGQDEQFF.

This clonotype was picked up a small number of times. This chain links TRBV5-6 with TRBJ1-1, with D unresolved. The CDR3 runs to 19 residues. CDR1 is SGHDT and CDR2 is YYEEEE in the germline V gene. Deletions cut 2 bases from V and 0 bases from J, with 23 bases between. The CDR3 region has the DNA TGTGCCAGCAGCTTAAGAGGACCCCCGGTGGTCTCCATGAACACTGAAGCTTTCTTT. It specifies CASSLRGPPVVSMNTEAFF.

Many counts were recorded for this clonotype. The genes are TRBV12-3 or TRBV12-4 and TRBJ2-1; D may be TRBD2 (5 bases). Between the trimmed V and J ends, which lost 6 bases and 9 bases, there was a span of 18 bases. The CDR3 runs to 14 residues. This chain's CDR3 is CASRLGPQAGEQFF. Written as DNA, the CDR3 is TGTGCCAGCAGACTGGGTCCCCAGGCGGGTGAGCAGTTCTTC.

The gene calls are TRBV28 and TRBJ1-2, with a tentative D call TRBD1 (5 bases). CDR3 length: 13 residues. V lost 8 bases to trimming and J lost 6 bases, with 16 bases between them. Germline CDR1 MDHEN, CDR2 SYDVKM. The CDR3 sequence is CASQGEARHGYTF. The DNA of the CDR3 is TGTGCCAGCCAAGGGGAGGCAAGACATGGCTACACCTTC.

This clonotype was seen repeatedly, ten times or more. The J gene is TRBJ2-7, the V gene TRBV15; the D gene is possibly TRBD1 (6 bases). Deletions cut 0 bases from V and 5 bases from J, with 17 bases between. The CDR3 covers 16 residues. CDR1 LNHNV and CDR2 YYDKDF come from the germline V gene (reference sequence). For the CDR3, the DNA is TGTGCCACCAGCAGAGACCTTACAGGGAACCGTAACGAGCAGTACTTC. It encodes CATSRDLTGNRNEQYF.

This clonotype occurred a few times. The V and J genes are TRBV6-5 and TRBJ2-3, with a tentative D call TRBD2 (6 bases). CDR1 is MNHEY, CDR2 SVGAGI, per germline. The V end lost 6 bases, the J end lost 2 bases, and 18 bases lay between the germline ends. The CDR3 covers 16 residues. CDR3: CASSPIPGLLTDTQYF. As DNA, the CDR3 is TGTGCCAGCAGCCCTATACCGGGACTCCTCACAGATACGCAGTATTTT.

This clonotype was detected a few times. This rearrangement joins TRBV27 to TRBJ2-1; D could derive from TRBD1 or TRBD2 (5 bases each). V lost 6 bases to trimming and J lost 4 bases, with 22 bases between them. The length of the CDR3 is 17 residues. The V gene's germline CDR1 is MNHEY and CDR2 SMNVEV (reference sequence). CDR3 sequence: CASSPGPGAVRYNEQFF. The CDR3 coding sequence is TGTGCCAGCAGCCCCGGGCCCGGGGCTGTGCGGTACAATGAGCAGTTCTTC.

Many counts were recorded for this clonotype. The chain joins TRBV5-5 to TRBJ2-6; D gene uncertain. V was clipped by 0 bases and J by 2 bases, with 9 bases between them. This CDR3 has 16 amino acids. Germline assignment: CDR1 SGHKS and CDR2 YYEKEE (reference sequence). The CDR3 loop is CASSLAAQTGANVLTF. The CDR3 nucleotides read TGTGCCAGCAGCTTGGCCGCGCAAACTGGGGCCAACGTCCTGACTTTC.

This clonotype has more than one count but fewer than ten. Just one base apart from a much larger clone, this may be a read error. The gene calls are TRBV5-1 and TRBJ2-7, with 9 bases that match TRBD1. The CDR3 is 15 residues long. CDR1 and CDR2 from the germline V gene are SGHRS and YFSETQ. V dropped 0 bases and J dropped 3; count of bases not matched to a gene: 4. CDR3 nucleotide sequence: TGCGCCAGCAGCTTGGAGGGACAGGGCTGCTACGAGCAGTACTTC. It specifies CASSLEGQGCYEQYF. The whole variable domain, remainder taken from reference TRBV5-1 and TRBJ2-7, is KAGVTQTPRYLIKTRGQQVTLSCSPISGHRSVSWYQQTPGQGLQFLFEYFSETQRNKGNFPGRFSGRQFSNSRSEMNVSTLELGDSALYLCASSLEGQGCYEQYFGPGTRLTVT.

There are a few counts of this clonotype. J is TRBJ1-1 and V is TRBV29-1; perhaps TRBD1 as D (6 bases). The CDR3 covers 16 residues. Germline lookup yields CDR1 SQVTM and CDR2 ANQGSEA. Trimming pared 5 bases from V and 3 bases from J, leaving 22 bases between. The CDR3 loop is CSVPKAFERQDTEAFF. The CDR3 region has the DNA TGCAGCGTTCCCAAGGCATTTGAAAGACAGGACACTGAAGCTTTCTTT.

J is TRBJ2-1 and V is TRBV18; 8 bases fit TRBD1. The germline V gene encodes CDR1 KGHSH and CDR2 LQKENI. After removal of 3 bases from V and 8 bases from J, the junction contained 9 bases not matched to a gene. The CDR3 loop spans 15 amino acids. CDR3 in amino acids: CASSPRGQIFDEQFF. The CDR3 DNA is TGTGCCAGCTCACCCAGGGGGCAGATTTTCGATGAGCAGTTCTTC.

This clonotype is a singleton in its sample. The chain carries TRBV7-2 and TRBJ2-5, with 7 bases that match TRBD2. The CDR3 is made up of 16 amino acids. From germline, CDR1 is SGHTA and CDR2 FQGNSA. With 5 bases clipped from V and 3 bases from J, the junction kept 12 bases outside the gene matches. The CDR3 is CASSPEWTRVKETQYF. In DNA, the CDR3 is TGTGCCAGCAGCCCAGAGTGGACTAGGGTGAAAGAGACCCAGTACTTC.

This clonotype has a count of ten or more. The chain links TRBV12-3 or TRBV12-4 to TRBJ1-2, with 10 bases matching TRBD1. The CDR3 covers 17 residues. V shed 5 bases and J 7 bases; nucleotides not matched to a gene: 16. This CDR3 is CASSPNRFGTGVIGYTF. The CDR3 DNA sequence: TGTGCCAGCAGTCCCAACAGGTTCGGGACAGGGGTCATTGGCTACACCTTC.

The table lists this clonotype with a few counts. A much larger clone lies a single base off, so this may be a read error. The chain recombines TRBV4-3 with TRBJ2-1; D might be TRBD1 (6 bases). The CDR3 length is 13 residues. The V end lost 3 bases, the J end lost 9 bases, and 12 bases lay between the germline ends. Germline CDR1 and CDR2: LGHNA and YSLEER. Here the CDR3 reads CASSQEQGREQFF. DNA of the CDR3: TGCGCCAGCAGCCAGGAACAGGGTCGTGAGCAGTTCTTC.

This clonotype has ten or more counts. CDR3 sequence (DNA): TGTGCCAGCAGTTTATTGGGTAGCGGGGGCCAAGAGACCCAGTACTTC. As protein: CASSLLGSGGQETQYF. V is TRBV12-3 or TRBV12-4 and J is TRBJ2-5; 9 nucleotides match TRBD2. The CDR3 length is 16 residues. V was clipped by 2 bases and J by 1 base; unmatched bases: 5.

This clonotype showed up many times. The chain is built from TRBV6-2 or TRBV6-3 and TRBJ2-1, with D perhaps TRBD2 (7 bases). Germline values: CDR1 MNHEY, CDR2 SVGEGT. This CDR3 has 13 amino acids. Deletions cut 8 bases from V and 4 bases from J, with 12 bases between. The CDR3 loop is CASGGAGYNEQFF. The CDR3 nucleotides read TGTGCCAGCGGGGGGGCCGGTTACAATGAGCAGTTCTTC.